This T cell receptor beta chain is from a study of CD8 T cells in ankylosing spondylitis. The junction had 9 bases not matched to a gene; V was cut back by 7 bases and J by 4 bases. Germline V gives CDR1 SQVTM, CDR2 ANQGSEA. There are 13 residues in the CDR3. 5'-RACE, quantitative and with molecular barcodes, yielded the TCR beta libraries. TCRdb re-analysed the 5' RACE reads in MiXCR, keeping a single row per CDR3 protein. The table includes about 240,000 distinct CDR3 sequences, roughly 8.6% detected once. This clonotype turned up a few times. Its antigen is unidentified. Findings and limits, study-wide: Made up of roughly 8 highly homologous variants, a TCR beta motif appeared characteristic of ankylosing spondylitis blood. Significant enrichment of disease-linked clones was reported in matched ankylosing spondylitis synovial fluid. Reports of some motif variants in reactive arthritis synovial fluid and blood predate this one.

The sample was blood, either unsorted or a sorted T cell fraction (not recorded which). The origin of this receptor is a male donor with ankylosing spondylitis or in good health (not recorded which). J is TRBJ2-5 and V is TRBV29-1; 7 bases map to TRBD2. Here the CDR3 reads CSAEHGGGETQYF. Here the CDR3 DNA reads TGCAGCGCCGAACATGGGGGGGGAGAGACCCAGTACTTC.